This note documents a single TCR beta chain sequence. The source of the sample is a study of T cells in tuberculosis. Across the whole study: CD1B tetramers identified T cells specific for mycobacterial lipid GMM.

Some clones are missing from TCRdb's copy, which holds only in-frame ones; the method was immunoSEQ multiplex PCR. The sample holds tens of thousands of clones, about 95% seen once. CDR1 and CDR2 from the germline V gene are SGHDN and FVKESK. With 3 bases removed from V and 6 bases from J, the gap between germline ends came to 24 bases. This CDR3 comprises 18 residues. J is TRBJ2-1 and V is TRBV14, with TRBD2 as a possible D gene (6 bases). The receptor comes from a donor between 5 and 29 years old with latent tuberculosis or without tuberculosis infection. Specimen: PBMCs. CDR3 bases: TGTGCCAGCAGCCAGGAAACTAGCCCCATCGTTACTGGCAATGAGCAGTTCTTC. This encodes CASSQETSPIVTGNEQFF.